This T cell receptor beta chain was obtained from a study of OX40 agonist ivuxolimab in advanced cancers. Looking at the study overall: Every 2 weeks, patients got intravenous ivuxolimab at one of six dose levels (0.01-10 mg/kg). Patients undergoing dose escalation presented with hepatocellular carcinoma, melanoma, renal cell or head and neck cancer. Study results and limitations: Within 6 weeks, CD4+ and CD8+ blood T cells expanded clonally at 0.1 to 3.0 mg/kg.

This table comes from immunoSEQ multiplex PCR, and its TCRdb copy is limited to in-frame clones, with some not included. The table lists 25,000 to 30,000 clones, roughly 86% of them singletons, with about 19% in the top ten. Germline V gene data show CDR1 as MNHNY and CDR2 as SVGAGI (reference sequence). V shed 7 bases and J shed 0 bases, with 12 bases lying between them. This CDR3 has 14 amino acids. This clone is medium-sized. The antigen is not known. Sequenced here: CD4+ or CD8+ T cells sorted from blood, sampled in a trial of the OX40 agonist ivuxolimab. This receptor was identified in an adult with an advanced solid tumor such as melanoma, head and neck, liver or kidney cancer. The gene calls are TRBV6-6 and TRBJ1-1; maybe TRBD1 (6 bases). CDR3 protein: CASTPDSMNTEAFF. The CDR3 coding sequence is TGTGCCAGCACCCCGGACAGCATGAACACTGAAGCTTTCTTT.